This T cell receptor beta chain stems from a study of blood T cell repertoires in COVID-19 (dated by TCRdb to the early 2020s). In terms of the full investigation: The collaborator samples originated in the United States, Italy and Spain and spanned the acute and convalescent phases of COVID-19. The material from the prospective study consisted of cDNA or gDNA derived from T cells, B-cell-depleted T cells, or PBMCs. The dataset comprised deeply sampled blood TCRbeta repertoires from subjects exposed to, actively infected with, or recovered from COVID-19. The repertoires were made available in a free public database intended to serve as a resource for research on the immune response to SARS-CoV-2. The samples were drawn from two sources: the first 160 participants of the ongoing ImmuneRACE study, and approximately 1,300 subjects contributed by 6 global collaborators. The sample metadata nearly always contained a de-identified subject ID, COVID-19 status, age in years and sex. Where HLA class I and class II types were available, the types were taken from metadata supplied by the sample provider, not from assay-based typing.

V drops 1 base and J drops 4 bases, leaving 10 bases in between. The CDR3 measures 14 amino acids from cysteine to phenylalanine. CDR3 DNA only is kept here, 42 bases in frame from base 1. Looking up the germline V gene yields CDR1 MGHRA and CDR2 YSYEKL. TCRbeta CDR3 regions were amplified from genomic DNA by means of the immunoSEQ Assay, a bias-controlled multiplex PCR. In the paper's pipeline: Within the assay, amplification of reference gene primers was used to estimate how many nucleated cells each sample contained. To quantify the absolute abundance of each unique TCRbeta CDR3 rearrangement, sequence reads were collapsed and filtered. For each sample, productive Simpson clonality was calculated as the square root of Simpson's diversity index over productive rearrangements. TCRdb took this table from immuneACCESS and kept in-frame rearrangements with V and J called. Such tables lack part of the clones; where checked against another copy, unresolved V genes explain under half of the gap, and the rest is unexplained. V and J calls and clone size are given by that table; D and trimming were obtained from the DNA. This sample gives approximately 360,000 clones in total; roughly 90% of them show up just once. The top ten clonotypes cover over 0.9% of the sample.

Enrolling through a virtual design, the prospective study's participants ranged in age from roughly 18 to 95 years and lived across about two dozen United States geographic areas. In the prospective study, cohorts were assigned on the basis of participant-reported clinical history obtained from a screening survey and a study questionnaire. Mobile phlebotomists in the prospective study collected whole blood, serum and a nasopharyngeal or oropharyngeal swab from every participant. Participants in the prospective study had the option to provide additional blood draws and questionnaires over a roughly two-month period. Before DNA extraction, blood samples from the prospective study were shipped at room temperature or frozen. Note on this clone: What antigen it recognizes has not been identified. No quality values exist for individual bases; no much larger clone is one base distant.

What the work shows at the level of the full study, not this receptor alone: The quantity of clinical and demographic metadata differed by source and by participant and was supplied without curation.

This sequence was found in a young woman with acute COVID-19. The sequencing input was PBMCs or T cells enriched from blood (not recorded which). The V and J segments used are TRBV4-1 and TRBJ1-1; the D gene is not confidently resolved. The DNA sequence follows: TGCGCCAGCAGCCAAGTCTCTCGCGGCACTGAAGCTTTCTTT. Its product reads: CASSQVSRGTEAFF.